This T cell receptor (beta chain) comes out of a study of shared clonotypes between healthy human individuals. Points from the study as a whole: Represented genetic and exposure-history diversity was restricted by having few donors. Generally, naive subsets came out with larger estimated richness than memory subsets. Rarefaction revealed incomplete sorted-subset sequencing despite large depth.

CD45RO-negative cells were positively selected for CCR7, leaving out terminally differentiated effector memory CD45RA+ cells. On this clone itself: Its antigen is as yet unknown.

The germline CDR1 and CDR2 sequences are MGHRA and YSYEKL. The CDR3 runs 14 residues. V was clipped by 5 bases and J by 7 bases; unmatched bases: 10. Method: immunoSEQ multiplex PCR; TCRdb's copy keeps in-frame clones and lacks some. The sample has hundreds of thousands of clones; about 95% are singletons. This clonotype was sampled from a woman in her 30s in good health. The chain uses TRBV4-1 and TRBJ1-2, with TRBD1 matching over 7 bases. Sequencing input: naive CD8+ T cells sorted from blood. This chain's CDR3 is CASSARTGGSGYTF. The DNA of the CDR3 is TGCGCCAGCAGCGCCCGGACAGGAGGAAGTGGCTACACCTTC.